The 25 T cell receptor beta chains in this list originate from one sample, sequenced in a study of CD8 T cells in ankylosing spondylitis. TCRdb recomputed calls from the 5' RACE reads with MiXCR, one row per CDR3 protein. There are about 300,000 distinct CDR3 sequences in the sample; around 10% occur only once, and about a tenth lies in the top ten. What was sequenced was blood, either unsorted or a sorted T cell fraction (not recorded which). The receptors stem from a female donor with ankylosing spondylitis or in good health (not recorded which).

The CDR3 DNA reads TGTGCCAGCAGTTTATCATCGGGTACTGGGGGAGCTTCACCCCTCCACTTT. This codes for CASSLSSGTGGASPLHF. This chain connects TRBV28 to TRBJ1-6, with D possibly matching TRBD1 (5 bases). Germline-derived CDR1 and CDR2 are MDHEN and SYDVKM. The CDR3 covers 17 residues. V was shortened by 1 base and J by 9 bases, with 19 bases between the two germline ends.

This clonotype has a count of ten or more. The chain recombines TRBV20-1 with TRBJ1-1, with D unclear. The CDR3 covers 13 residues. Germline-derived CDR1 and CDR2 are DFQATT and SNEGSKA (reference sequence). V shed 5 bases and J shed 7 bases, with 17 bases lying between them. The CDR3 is CSASNSVRGEAFF. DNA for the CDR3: TGCAGTGCTTCGAATTCCGTACGGGGTGAAGCTTTCTTT.

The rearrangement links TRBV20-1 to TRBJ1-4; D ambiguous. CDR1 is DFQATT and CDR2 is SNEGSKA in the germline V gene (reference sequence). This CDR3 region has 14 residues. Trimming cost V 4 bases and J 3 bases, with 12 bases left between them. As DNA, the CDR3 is TGCAGTGCTACCTCGCACGCGGCTAATGAAAAACTGTTTTTT. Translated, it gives CSATSHAANEKLFF.

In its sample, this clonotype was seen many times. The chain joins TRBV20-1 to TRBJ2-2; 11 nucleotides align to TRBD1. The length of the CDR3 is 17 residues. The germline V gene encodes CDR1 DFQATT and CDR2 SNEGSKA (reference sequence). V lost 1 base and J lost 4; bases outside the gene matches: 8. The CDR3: CSARAPGTGGITGELFF. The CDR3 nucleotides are TGCAGTGCTAGAGCTCCCGGGACAGGGGGTATCACCGGGGAGCTGTTTTTT.

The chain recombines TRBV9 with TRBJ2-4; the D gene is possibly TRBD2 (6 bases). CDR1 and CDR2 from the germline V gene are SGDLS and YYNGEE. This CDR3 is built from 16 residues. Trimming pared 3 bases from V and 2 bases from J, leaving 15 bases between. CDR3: CASSDPLAGTKNIQYF. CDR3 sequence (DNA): TGTGCCAGCAGCGATCCACTAGCTGGAACCAAAAACATTCAGTACTTC. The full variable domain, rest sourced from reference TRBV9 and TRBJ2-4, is DSGVTQTPKHLITATGQRVTLRCSPRSGDLSVYWYQQSLDQGLQFLIQYYNGEERAKGNILERFSAQQFPDLHSELNLSSLELGDSALYFCASSDPLAGTKNIQYFGAGTRLSVL.

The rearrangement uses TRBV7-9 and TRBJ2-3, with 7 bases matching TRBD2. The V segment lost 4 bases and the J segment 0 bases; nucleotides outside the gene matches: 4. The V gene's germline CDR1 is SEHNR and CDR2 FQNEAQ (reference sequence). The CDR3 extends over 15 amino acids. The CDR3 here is CASSSTSESTDTQYF. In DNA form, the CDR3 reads TGTGCCAGCAGCTCAACTAGCGAGAGCACAGATACGCAGTATTTT.

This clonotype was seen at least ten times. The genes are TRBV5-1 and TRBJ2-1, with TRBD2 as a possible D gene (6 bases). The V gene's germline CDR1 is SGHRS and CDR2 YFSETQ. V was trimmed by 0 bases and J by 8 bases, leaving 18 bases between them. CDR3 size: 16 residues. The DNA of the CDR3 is TGCGCCAGCAGCTTGGCTTCTGGGGGAGGCAACGATGAGCAGTTCTTC. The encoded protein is CASSLASGGGNDEQFF. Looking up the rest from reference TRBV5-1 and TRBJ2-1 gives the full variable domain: KAGVTQTPRYLIKTRGQQVTLSCSPISGHRSVSWYQQTPGQGLQFLFEYFSETQRNKGNFPGRFSGRQFSNSRSEMNVSTLELGDSALYLCASSLASGGGNDEQFFGPGTRLTVL.

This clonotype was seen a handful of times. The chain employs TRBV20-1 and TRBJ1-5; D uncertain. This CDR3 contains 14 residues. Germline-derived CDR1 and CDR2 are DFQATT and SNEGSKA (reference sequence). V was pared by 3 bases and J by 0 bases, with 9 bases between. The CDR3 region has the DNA TGCAGTGCTAGTGAGGATCTTAGCAATCAGCCCCAGCATTTT. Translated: CSASEDLSNQPQHF.

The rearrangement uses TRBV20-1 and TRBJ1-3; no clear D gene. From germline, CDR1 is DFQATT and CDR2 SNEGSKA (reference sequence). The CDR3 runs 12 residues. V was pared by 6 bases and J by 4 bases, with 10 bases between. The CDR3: CSAGESGNTIYF. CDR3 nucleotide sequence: TGCAGTGCGGGCGAGTCGGGAAACACCATATATTTT.

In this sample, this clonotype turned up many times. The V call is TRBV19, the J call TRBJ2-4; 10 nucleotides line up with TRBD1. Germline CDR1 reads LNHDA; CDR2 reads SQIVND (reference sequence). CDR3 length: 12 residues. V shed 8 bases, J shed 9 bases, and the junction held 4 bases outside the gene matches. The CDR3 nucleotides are TGTGCCAGTGGGACAGGGGAAGTCATTCAGTACTTC. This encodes CASGTGEVIQYF.

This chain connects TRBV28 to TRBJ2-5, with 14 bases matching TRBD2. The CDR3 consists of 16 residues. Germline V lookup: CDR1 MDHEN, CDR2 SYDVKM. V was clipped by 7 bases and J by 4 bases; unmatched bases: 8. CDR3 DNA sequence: TGTGCCAGCACCCCTCTCGGGACTAGCGGGAGAGAGACCCAGTACTTC. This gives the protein CASTPLGTSGRETQYF.

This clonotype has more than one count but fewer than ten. Here the CDR3 reads CASSYSAVGQFF. DNA for the CDR3: TGTGCCAGCAGCTACTCGGCGGTCGGGCAGTTCTTC. The chain is built from TRBV5-6 and TRBJ2-1; D is unclear. The CDR3 is 12 residues long. Trimming pared 3 bases from V and 12 bases from J, leaving 13 bases between. CDR1 and CDR2 (germline): SGHDT, YYEEEE.

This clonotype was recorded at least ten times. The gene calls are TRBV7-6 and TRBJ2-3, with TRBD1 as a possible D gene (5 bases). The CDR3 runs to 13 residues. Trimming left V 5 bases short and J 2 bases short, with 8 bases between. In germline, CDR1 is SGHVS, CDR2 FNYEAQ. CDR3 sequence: CASSLGVTDTQYF. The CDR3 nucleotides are TGTGCCAGCAGCCTAGGGGTCACAGATACGCAGTATTTT. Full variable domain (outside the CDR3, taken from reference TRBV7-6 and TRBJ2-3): GAGVSQSPRYKVTKRGQDVALRCDPISGHVSLYWYRQALGQGPEFLTYFNYEAQQDKSGLPNDRFSAERPEGSISTLTIQRTEQRDSAMYRCASSLGVTDTQYFGPGTRLTVL.

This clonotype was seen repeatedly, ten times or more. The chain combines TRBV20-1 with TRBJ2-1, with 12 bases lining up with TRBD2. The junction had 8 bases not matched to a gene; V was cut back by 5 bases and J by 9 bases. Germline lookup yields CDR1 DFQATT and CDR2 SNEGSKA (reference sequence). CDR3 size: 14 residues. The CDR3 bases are TGCAGTGCTGCACGCTCTAGCGGGAGGGTTGAGCAGTTCTTC. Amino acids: CSAARSSGRVEQFF.

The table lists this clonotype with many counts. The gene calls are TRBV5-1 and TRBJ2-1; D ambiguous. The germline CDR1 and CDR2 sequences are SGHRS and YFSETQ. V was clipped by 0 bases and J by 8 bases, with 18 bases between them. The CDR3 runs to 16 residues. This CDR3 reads CASSLGQTRTTDEQFF. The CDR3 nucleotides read TGCGCCAGCAGCTTGGGACAAACCCGTACTACTGATGAGCAGTTCTTC. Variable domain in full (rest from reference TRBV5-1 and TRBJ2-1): KAGVTQTPRYLIKTRGQQVTLSCSPISGHRSVSWYQQTPGQGLQFLFEYFSETQRNKGNFPGRFSGRQFSNSRSEMNVSTLELGDSALYLCASSLGQTRTTDEQFFGPGTRLTVL.

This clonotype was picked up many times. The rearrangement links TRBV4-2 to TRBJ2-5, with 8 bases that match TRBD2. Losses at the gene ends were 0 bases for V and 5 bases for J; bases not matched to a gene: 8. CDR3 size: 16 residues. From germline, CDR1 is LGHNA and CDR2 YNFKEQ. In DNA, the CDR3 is TGTGCCAGCAGCCAAGATCAGGGACTAGGATGGGAGACCCAGTACTTC. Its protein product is CASSQDQGLGWETQYF.

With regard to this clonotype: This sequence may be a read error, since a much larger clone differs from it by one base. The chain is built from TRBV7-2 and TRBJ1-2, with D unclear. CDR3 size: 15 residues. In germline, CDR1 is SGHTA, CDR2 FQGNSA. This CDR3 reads CASSLGFGEYYGYPF. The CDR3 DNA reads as TGTGCCAGCAGCTTAGGTTTCGGTGAATACTATGGCTACCCCTTC. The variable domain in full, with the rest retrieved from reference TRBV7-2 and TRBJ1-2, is GAGVSQSPSNKVTEKGKDVELRCDPISGHTALYWYRQSLGQGLEFLIYFQGNSAPDKSGLPSDRFSAERTGGSVSTLTIQRTQQEDSAVYLCASSLGFGEYYGYPFGSGTRLTVV.

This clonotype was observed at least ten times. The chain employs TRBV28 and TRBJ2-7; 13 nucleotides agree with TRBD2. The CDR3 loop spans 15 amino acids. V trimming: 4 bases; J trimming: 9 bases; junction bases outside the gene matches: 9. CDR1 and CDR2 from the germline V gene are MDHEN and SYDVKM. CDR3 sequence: CASSSWTSGRPWQYF. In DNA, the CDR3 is TGTGCCAGCAGTTCTTGGACTAGCGGGAGACCTTGGCAGTACTTC.

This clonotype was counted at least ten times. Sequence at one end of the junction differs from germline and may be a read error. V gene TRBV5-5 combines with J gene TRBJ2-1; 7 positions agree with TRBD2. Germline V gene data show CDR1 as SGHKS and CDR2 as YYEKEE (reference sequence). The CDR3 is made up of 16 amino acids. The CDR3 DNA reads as TGTGCCAGCAGCTTGACTGGACTAGGATCCTTCAATGAGCAGTTCTTC. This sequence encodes CASSLTGLGSFNEQFF. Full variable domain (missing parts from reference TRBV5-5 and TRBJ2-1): DAGVTQSPTHLIKTRGQQVTLRCSPISGHKSVSWYQQVLGQGPQFIFQYYEKEERGRGNFPDRFSARQFPNYSSELNVNALLLGDSALYLCASSLTGLGSFNEQFFGPGTRLTVL.

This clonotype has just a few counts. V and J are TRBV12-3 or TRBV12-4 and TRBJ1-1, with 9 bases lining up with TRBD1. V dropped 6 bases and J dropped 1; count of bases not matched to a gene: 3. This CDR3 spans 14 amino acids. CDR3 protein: CASRGTGWNTEAFF. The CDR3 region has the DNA TGTGCCAGCAGAGGGACAGGGTGGAACACTGAAGCTTTCTTT.

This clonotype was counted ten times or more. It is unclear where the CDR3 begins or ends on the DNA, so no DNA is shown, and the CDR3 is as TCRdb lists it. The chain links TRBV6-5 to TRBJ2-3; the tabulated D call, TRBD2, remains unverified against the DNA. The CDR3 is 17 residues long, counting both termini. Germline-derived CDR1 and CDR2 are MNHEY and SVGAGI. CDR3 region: CASSTSGRAVGTDTQYF.

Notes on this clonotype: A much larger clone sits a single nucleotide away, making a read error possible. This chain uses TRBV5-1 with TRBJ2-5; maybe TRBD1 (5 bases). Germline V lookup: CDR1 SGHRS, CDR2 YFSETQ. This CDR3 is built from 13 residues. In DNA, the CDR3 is TGCGCCTGCAGCTTGGAAAAGGGGCAGACCCAGTACTTC. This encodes CACSLEKGQTQYF.

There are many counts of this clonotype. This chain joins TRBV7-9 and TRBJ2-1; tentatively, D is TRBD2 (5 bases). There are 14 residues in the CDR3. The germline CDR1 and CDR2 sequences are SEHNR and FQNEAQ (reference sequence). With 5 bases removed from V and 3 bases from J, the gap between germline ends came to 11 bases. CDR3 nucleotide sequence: TGTGCCAGCAGCCAAGCCCGGGACTACAATGAGCAGTTCTTC. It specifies CASSQARDYNEQFF.

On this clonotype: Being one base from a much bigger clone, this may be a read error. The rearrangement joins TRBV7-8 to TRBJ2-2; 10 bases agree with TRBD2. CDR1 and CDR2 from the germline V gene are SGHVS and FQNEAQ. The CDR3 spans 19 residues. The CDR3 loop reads CASCLGTSGARKNTGELFF. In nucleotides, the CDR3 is TGTGCCAGCTGCTTAGGTACTAGCGGGGCCCGAAAGAACACCGGGGAGCTGTTTTTT.

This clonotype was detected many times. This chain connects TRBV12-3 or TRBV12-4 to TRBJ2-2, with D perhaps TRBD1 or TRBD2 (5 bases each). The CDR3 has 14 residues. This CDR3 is CAGRVTSGTGELFF. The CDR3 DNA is TGTGCGGGGCGGGTTACCTCGGGGACCGGGGAGCTGTTTTTT.